The TCR beta chain under discussion was sequenced for a study of blood T cell repertoires in COVID-19. Individuals aged roughly 18 to 95 years were recruited from 20 to 25 US areas. Germline V gene data show CDR1 as SGHTA and CDR2 as FQGNSA. This CDR3 region has 15 residues. V was clipped by 4 bases and J by 6 bases; unmatched bases: 7. Produced via immunoSEQ multiplex PCR; TCRdb's table is partial and in-frame only. In the table there are about 270,000 clones, about 90% of which are singletons. The clonotype was recovered from an older woman who had recovered from COVID-19. The sample taken for sequencing was PBMCs or T cells enriched from blood (not recorded which). The chain combines TRBV7-2 with TRBJ1-4; 8 bases agree with TRBD1. The CDR3 region has the DNA TGTGCCAGCAGCTCAAGCAGGGGGCCTTATGAAAAACTGTTTTTT. This translates into CASSSSRGPYEKLFF.